The next 14 T cell receptor beta chains were all read from a single sample in a study of blood T cell repertoires in COVID-19. Produced via immunoSEQ multiplex PCR; TCRdb's table is partial and in-frame only. The table has 65,000 to 95,000 clones, 70% to 90% seen once. The sequenced material came from peripheral blood. These receptor sequences come from a man in his 70s with active or convalescent COVID-19.

About this clone: This sample also contains other DNA sequences that code for the same CDR3. The chain combines TRBV7-2 with TRBJ1-2; 9 bases agree with TRBD1. V lost 3 bases to trimming and J lost 5 bases; unmatched junction nucleotides: 1. Germline CDR1 reads SGHTA; CDR2 reads FQGNSA. The CDR3 has 13 residues. The CDR3 protein is CASSLGQGYGYTF. For the CDR3, the DNA is TGTGCCAGCAGCTTGGGACAGGGATATGGCTACACCTTC.

The V call is TRBV25-1, the J call TRBJ1-5; 7 nucleotides line up with TRBD1. V trimming: 4 bases; J trimming: 6 bases; junction bases outside the gene matches: 9. The CDR3 runs to 15 residues. Germline V gene sequence: CDR1 MGHDK, CDR2 SYGVNS. For the CDR3, the DNA is TGTGCCAGCAGTGGAGAGACAGGGACGGGTCAGCCCCAGCATTTT. Its protein is CASSGETGTGQPQHF.

The rearrangement links TRBV7-8 to TRBJ2-7; 9 nucleotides line up with TRBD2. CDR3 length: 16 amino acids. Unmatched junction bases numbered 7, after V lost 2 bases and J lost 2 bases. Germline V gene data show CDR1 as SGHVS and CDR2 as FQNEAQ. The CDR3 coding sequence is TGTGCCAGCAGCTTACATGGGCGGGGGGGAGCCTACGAGCAGTACTTC. As protein: CASSLHGRGGAYEQYF.

This chain joins TRBV11-2 and TRBJ2-5, with D perhaps matching TRBD1 (6 bases). CDR3 length: 13 amino acids. V lost 5 bases and J 5 bases, leaving 12 bases between the germline ends. The germline gives CDR1 SGHAT, CDR2 FQNNGV. The CDR3 is CASSRGGWETQYF. The DNA of the CDR3 is TGTGCCAGCAGCCGAGGGGGATGGGAGACCCAGTACTTC.

The V call is TRBV6-6, the J call TRBJ1-2; TRBD1 matches 7 bases. Germline V gene sequence: CDR1 MNHNY, CDR2 SVGAGI (reference sequence). J lost 2 bases, V lost 5 bases, and 5 bases had no gene match. The CDR3 has 14 amino acids. The CDR3 loop reads CASSTRQGNYGYTF. CDR3 nucleotides: TGTGCCAGCAGTACAAGACAGGGCAACTATGGCTACACCTTC.

The chain couples TRBV4-2 to TRBJ1-1, with TRBD1 as a possible D gene (6 bases). There are 16 residues in the CDR3. Germline loops: CDR1 LGHNA, CDR2 YNFKEQ. Trimming removed 0 bases at V and 1 base at J, with 12 bases between. CDR3 sequence: CASSQEDGQRNTEAFF. The DNA for the CDR3 is TGTGCCAGCAGCCAAGAGGACGGACAGCGGAACACTGAAGCTTTCTTT.

This clone has just one count. V gene TRBV5-1 combines with J gene TRBJ1-1; unclear D gene. Germline V gives CDR1 SGHRS, CDR2 YFSETQ. The V gene lost 3 bases and the J gene lost 0 bases, with 12 bases spanning the gap. The CDR3 totals 15 residues. The CDR3, as DNA: TGCGCCAGCAGCTGGGATCCGGGGATGAACACTGAAGCTTTCTTT. Protein: CASSWDPGMNTEAFF.

The V call is TRBV29-1, the J call TRBJ2-7; a possible D gene is TRBD1 (8 bases). The CDR3 is made up of 13 amino acids. V was trimmed by 2 bases and J by 4 bases, leaving 12 bases between them. Germline assignment: CDR1 SQVTM and CDR2 ANQGSEA. The CDR3 DNA follows: TGCAGCGTTGAAACAGGGGGGGATTACGAGCAGTACTTC. Protein sequence: CSVETGGDYEQYF.

The chain has TRBV11-2 and TRBJ2-1; unclear D gene. V shed 0 bases and J shed 6 bases, with 9 bases lying between them. This CDR3 region has 14 residues. The V gene's germline CDR1 is SGHAT and CDR2 FQNNGV. The CDR3 DNA sequence: TGTGCCAGCAGCTTAGATGTGTTCCGCAATGAGCAGTTCTTC. It is translated as CASSLDVFRNEQFF.

The rearrangement links TRBV9 to TRBJ1-6; 7 nucleotides line up with TRBD1. The CDR3 contains 15 residues. In germline, CDR1 is SGDLS, CDR2 YYNGEE. The V segment lost 0 bases and the J segment 6 bases; nucleotides outside the gene matches: 3. The CDR3: CASSVVGDSNSPLHF. The CDR3 DNA reads TGTGCCAGCAGCGTAGTAGGGGACAGTAATTCACCCCTCCACTTT.

This chain's CDR3 is CASSMGGGFQETQYF. In DNA, the CDR3 is TGTGCCAGTAGTATGGGTGGCGGGTTTCAAGAGACCCAGTACTTC. V gene TRBV19 combines with J gene TRBJ2-5; maybe TRBD2 (5 bases). The CDR3 has 15 amino acids. V was cut by 3 bases and J by 2 bases, with 13 bases left in between. Germline V gene data show CDR1 as LNHDA and CDR2 as SQIVND (reference sequence).

The rearrangement uses TRBV5-1 and TRBJ1-2; perhaps TRBD1 as D (5 bases). Per germline, CDR1 SGHRS and CDR2 YFSETQ. The V end lost 0 bases, the J end lost 4 bases, and 13 bases lay between the germline ends. CDR3 length: 15 residues. The CDR3 nucleotides read TGCGCCAGCAGCTTGGCGACGTCAAGGGGCTATGGCTACACCTTC. Its protein product is CASSLATSRGYGYTF.

Written as DNA, the CDR3 is TGTGCCAGCAGCGTAGCTCGGGAGGGGACTGAAGCTTTCTTT. It translates to CASSVAREGTEAFF. The chain has TRBV9 and TRBJ1-1; weak D call: TRBD1 (5 bases). Germline V gene sequence: CDR1 SGDLS, CDR2 YYNGEE. The ends were cut back, 0 bases at V and 5 bases at J, with 11 bases in the middle. The CDR3 has 14 residues.

The chain uses TRBV2 and TRBJ1-1, with 9 bases identical to TRBD1. The V segment lost 6 bases and the J segment 8 bases; nucleotides outside the gene matches: 16. CDR3 length equals 16 residues. CDR1 and CDR2 (germline): SNHLY, FYNNEI. CDR3 nucleotides: TGTGCCAGCAGGGCGGGACAGGGTCTTGGGGCTACGGAAGCTTTCTTT. As protein: CASRAGQGLGATEAFF.